This TCR beta chain was profiled in a study of tumor-infiltrating lymphocytes in primary liver carcinoma. The investigators made TCR beta cDNA from approximately 500 ng total RNA, using a constant-region primer. Slightly modified ARM-PCR with three nested multiplex PCR rounds yielded TCR beta libraries. TRBV1-TRBV30 forward primers paired with a C-beta reverse primer drove the first two PCR rounds, 10 cycles each. MiXCR was run by TCRdb on the multiplex PCR reads, yielding one entry per CDR3 protein. The sample lists some 190,000 distinct CDR3 sequences, around four fifths occurring once. Whole-study results and caveats: Pairs comparing tumor with adjacent tissue or blood overlapped less than pairs drawn from tumor regions.

Concerning this clonotype: Antigen specificity is unknown. One end of the junction is discordant with germline, which a read error may explain.

Between roughly 20 and 32 mg of unsorted bulk tissue served as the source from which RNA and DNA were co-extracted. Cases comprised patients with primary liver carcinoma who received surgical resection. All tumor samples contained more than 85% viable tumor cells. CDR3 size: 14 residues. Germline assignment: CDR1 MNHNS and CDR2 SASEGT. Sample: tumor tissue from primary liver carcinoma. The sequence derives from a man aged 35 to 55 with primary liver carcinoma and hepatitis B virus infection. The rearrangement uses TRBV6-1 and TRBJ1-2, with D tentatively TRBD1 (6 bases). The CDR3 coding sequence is TGTACCAGCACCACAACGGCAGGGGACTATGGTTACACCTTC. Translating it yields CTSTTTAGDYGYTF.